The 30 T cell receptor beta chains listed next were all sequenced from one sample in a study of OX40 agonist ivuxolimab in advanced cancers. Profiling relied on immunoSEQ multiplex PCR, and the TCRdb table lists in-frame clones only, not all of them. The data contain about 44,000 clones, 80% of them singletons. This specimen was CD4+ or CD8+ T cells sorted from blood, taken in a trial of the OX40 agonist ivuxolimab. Receptors were obtained from an adult with an advanced solid tumor such as melanoma, head and neck, liver or kidney cancer.

The chain is built from TRBV2 and TRBJ2-3; D call uncertain. The ends were cut back, 6 bases at V and 4 bases at J, with 11 bases in the middle. CDR1 is SNHLY and CDR2 is FYNNEI in the germline V gene. The CDR3 covers 13 residues. The CDR3 spells CASRVQSADTQYF. The CDR3 region has the DNA TGTGCCAGCAGAGTACAAAGCGCAGATACGCAGTATTTT. Full variable domain (rest looked up from reference TRBV2 and TRBJ2-3): EPEVTQTPSHQVTQMGQEVILRCVPISNHLYFYWYRQILGQKVEFLVSFYNNEISEKSEIFDDQFSVERPDGSNFTLKIRSTKLEDSAMYFCASRVQSADTQYFGPGTRLTVL.

The chain employs TRBV5-6 and TRBJ2-1; 13 nucleotides align to TRBD2. Germline V gene data show CDR1 as SGHDT and CDR2 as YYEEEE. V lost 5 bases, J lost 9 bases, and 14 bases stayed unmatched. The CDR3 sequence is 17 residues long. CDR3 sequence reads: CASSKYGLAGEGGEQFF. The CDR3 DNA follows: TGTGCCAGCAGTAAATACGGACTAGCGGGAGAGGGGGGTGAGCAGTTCTTC.

This sequence joins TRBV4-3 and TRBJ1-2; D is ambiguous. Germline values: CDR1 LGHNA, CDR2 YSLEER. Between the trimmed V and J ends, which lost 4 bases and 8 bases, there was a span of 17 bases. CDR3 size: 14 residues. The chain's CDR3 is CASSLRRRDHGYTF. The CDR3 bases are TGCGCCAGCAGCCTCAGAAGGAGGGATCACGGCTACACCTTC.

This clone has more than one count but fewer than ten. This chain connects TRBV30 to TRBJ1-5, with D possibly being TRBD1 (5 bases). Germline values: CDR1 GTSNPN, CDR2 SVGIG (reference sequence). This CDR3 region has 13 residues. V dropped 1 base and J dropped 5 bases, with 9 bases sitting between them. The CDR3 region has the DNA TGTGCCTGGAGTGGGAGGGGCCATCAGCCCCAGCATTTT. Protein: CAWSGRGHQPQHF.

In nucleotides, the CDR3 is TGTGCCATCAGTGGGGGGGGCGGGAGTAACGAGCAGTACTTC. Protein sequence: CAISGGGGSNEQYF. The chain recombines TRBV10-3 with TRBJ2-7, with D possibly being TRBD2 (7 bases). Per the germline V gene, CDR1 is ENHRY and CDR2 is SYGVKD. The CDR3 runs to 14 residues. V was cut by 4 bases and J by 5 bases, with 15 bases left in between.

This chain links TRBV10-3 with TRBJ1-1, with 7 bases matching TRBD1. The CDR3 sequence is 13 residues long. V lost 4 bases and J lost 1; bases outside the gene matches: 0. The germline V gene encodes CDR1 ENHRY and CDR2 SYGVKD. This CDR3 reads CAISGTGNTEAFF. CDR3 coding DNA: TGTGCCATCAGTGGGACAGGGAACACTGAAGCTTTCTTT.

This clone showed up just once. This chain joins TRBV29-1 and TRBJ1-2, with TRBD1 matching 8 bases. The CDR3 spans 14 residues. The junction had 8 bases not matched to a gene; V was cut back by 2 bases and J by 6 bases. Germline lookup yields CDR1 SQVTM and CDR2 ANQGSEA. The CDR3 DNA sequence: TGCAGCGTTGAATCGAGACAGGGGCCGGATGGCTACACCTTC. This translates into CSVESRQGPDGYTF. The whole variable domain, remainder taken from reference TRBV29-1 and TRBJ1-2, is SAVISQKPSRDICQRGTSLTIQCQVDSQVTMMFWYRQQPGQSLTLIATANQGSEATYESGFVIDKFPISRPNLTFSTLTVSNMSPEDSSIYLCSVESRQGPDGYTFGSGTRLTVV.

This sequence joins TRBV6-5 and TRBJ1-1, with 7 nucleotides matching TRBD1. The CDR3 totals 15 residues. Germline V gene sequence: CDR1 MNHEY, CDR2 SVGAGI. Trimming at V came to 4 bases and at J to 0 bases, leaving 5 bases not matched to a gene. The CDR3 is CASSFNRGVNTEAFF. The CDR3 DNA reads as TGTGCCAGCAGTTTCAACAGGGGTGTGAACACTGAAGCTTTCTTT.

This clone has just one count. The chain carries TRBV6-6 and TRBJ2-1, with 14 bases aligning to TRBD2. Germline V gene data show CDR1 as MNHNY and CDR2 as SVGAGI (reference sequence). The CDR3 contains 15 residues. J lost 6 bases, V lost 5 bases, and 3 bases had no gene match. CDR3 nucleotide sequence: TGTGCCAGCAGTCCCGGGACTAGCGGGAGCAATGAGCAGTTCTTC. It yields the protein CASSPGTSGSNEQFF.

This clone was detected a few times. CDR3 nucleotides: TGTGCCACCAGCAGAGCGAGAGGGACCACAGATACGCAGTATTTT. It specifies CATSRARGTTDTQYF. The chain employs TRBV15 and TRBJ2-3; TRBD1 or TRBD2 may be the D gene (5 bases each). There are 15 residues in the CDR3. V was cut by 1 base and J by 2 bases, with 10 bases left in between. The germline V gene has CDR1 LNHNV and CDR2 YYDKDF (reference sequence).

The J gene is TRBJ1-2, the V gene TRBV7-2, with no clear D. CDR1 is SGHTA, CDR2 FQGNSA, per germline. V gave up 3 bases and J gave up 8 bases, with 10 bases separating them. The CDR3 is made up of 12 amino acids. The CDR3 region is CASSFLERGYTF. CDR3 nucleotides: TGTGCCAGCAGCTTTCTGGAGAGGGGCTACACCTTC.

The chain has TRBV28 and TRBJ1-4; D is unclear. Looked up from germline, CDR1 is MDHEN and CDR2 is SYDVKM. CDR3 length equals 15 residues. V lost 5 bases to trimming and J lost 6 bases, with 16 bases between them. CDR3 bases: TGTGCCAGCAGTAGTGGACGAGGGCGGGATGAAAAACTGTTTTTT. Translated: CASSSGRGRDEKLFF.

The V gene is TRBV5-1, the J gene TRBJ1-4; 9 bases fit TRBD1. Germline V CDR1 and CDR2: SGHRS, YFSETQ. The CDR3 totals 15 residues. V lost 5 bases, J lost 5 bases, and 7 bases stayed unmatched. The CDR3 spells CASRPTDRGNEKLFF. DNA for the CDR3: TGCGCCAGCAGGCCAACGGACAGGGGAAATGAAAAACTGTTTTTT. Drawing the rest from reference TRBV5-1 and TRBJ1-4, the complete variable domain is KAGVTQTPRYLIKTRGQQVTLSCSPISGHRSVSWYQQTPGQGLQFLFEYFSETQRNKGNFPGRFSGRQFSNSRSEMNVSTLELGDSALYLCASRPTDRGNEKLFFGSGTQLSVL.

The chain combines TRBV15 with TRBJ2-1, with 7 bases fitting TRBD2. V lost 9 bases, J lost 6 bases, and 5 bases stayed unmatched. Per germline, CDR1 LNHNV and CDR2 YYDKDF (reference sequence). The CDR3 is 12 amino acids. The CDR3: CATILASNEQFF. The CDR3 coding sequence is TGTGCCACTATACTAGCGAGCAATGAGCAGTTCTTC.

The V call is TRBV28, the J call TRBJ2-7; TRBD2 agrees at 8 bases. This CDR3 is 16 amino acids long. Germline CDR1 and CDR2: MDHEN and SYDVKM. V gave up 3 bases and J gave up 5 bases; unmatched junction bases: 12. CDR3 DNA sequence: TGTGCCAGCAGTTTGGTTAGCGGGATCGGTTACGACGAGCAGTACTTC. It translates to CASSLVSGIGYDEQYF.

This chain joins TRBV9 and TRBJ1-2; D ambiguous. CDR1 is SGDLS and CDR2 is YYNGEE in the germline V gene. Between the trimmed V and J ends, which lost 0 bases and 0 bases, there was a span of 9 bases. The CDR3 length is 15 residues. The CDR3 DNA reads as TGTGCCAGCAGCGTAGGGCCCGGGTCTAACTATGGCTACACCTTC. Amino acids: CASSVGPGSNYGYTF.

The J gene is TRBJ2-2, the V gene TRBV19, with 9 bases that match TRBD2. V gave up 9 bases and J gave up 4 bases; unmatched junction bases: 9. Germline loops: CDR1 LNHDA, CDR2 SQIVND (reference sequence). The CDR3 is 15 residues long. CDR3 in amino acids: CASRRSGRSTGELFF. The CDR3 coding sequence is TGTGCCAGCCGGCGGAGCGGGAGGTCCACCGGGGAGCTGTTTTTT.

The chain couples TRBV6-1 to TRBJ1-1, with a possible D match to TRBD1 (5 bases). This CDR3 has 15 residues. Germline CDR1 is MNHNS and CDR2 is SASEGT. The ends were cut back, 7 bases at V and 3 bases at J, with 18 bases in the middle. CDR3 region: CASNLVPRGDTEAFF. CDR3 nucleotides: TGTGCCAGCAACCTGGTCCCAAGGGGAGACACTGAAGCTTTCTTT.

The chain uses TRBV28 and TRBJ1-5; 8 positions agree with TRBD1. V lost 6 bases and J lost 0; bases outside the gene matches: 7. The CDR3 is 16 amino acids. Germline V gives CDR1 MDHEN, CDR2 SYDVKM. The CDR3, as DNA: TGTGCCAGCAGGACATACAGGGGGTATAGCAATCAGCCCCAGCATTTT. The encoded protein is CASRTYRGYSNQPQHF.

V and J are TRBV6-6 and TRBJ1-5; D gene ambiguous. The CDR3 totals 15 residues. Germline CDR1 and CDR2: MNHNY and SVGAGI (reference sequence). Trimming removed 2 bases from V and 2 bases from J, with 10 bases in between. CDR3 region: CASSYEGRGNQPQHF. CDR3 nucleotides: TGTGCCAGCAGTTACGAGGGAAGGGGCAATCAGCCCCAGCATTTT.

The rearrangement uses TRBV5-1 and TRBJ1-2; D gene ambiguous. The CDR3 loop spans 13 amino acids. CDR1 and CDR2 (germline): SGHRS, YFSETQ. V dropped 3 bases and J dropped 4 bases, with 10 bases sitting between them. CDR3 sequence: CASSSEVGYGYTF. For the CDR3, the DNA is TGCGCCAGCAGCTCGGAGGTTGGCTATGGCTACACCTTC.

The chain combines TRBV10-1 with TRBJ2-1; 10 bases are shared with TRBD1. With 5 bases clipped from V and 2 bases from J, the junction kept 6 bases outside the gene matches. The CDR3 has 16 residues. Looked up from germline, CDR1 is WNHNN and CDR2 is SYGVQD (reference sequence). DNA for the CDR3: TGCGCCAGCAGTCCCACGGGGACAGGGGCCTACAATGAGCAGTTCTTC. Its translation: CASSPTGTGAYNEQFF.

This clone has a handful of counts. CDR3 coding DNA: TGTGCCAGCTCACCGACCGTGCCCGGGAACGAGCAGTACTTC. Its translation: CASSPTVPGNEQYF. This sequence joins TRBV18 and TRBJ2-7; D possibly corresponds to TRBD2 (5 bases). The CDR3 extends over 14 amino acids. The ends were cut back, 3 bases at V and 5 bases at J, with 14 bases in the middle. Germline assignment: CDR1 KGHSH and CDR2 LQKENI.

This clone appeared once. The chain recombines TRBV29-1 with TRBJ2-7; tentative D call: TRBD2 (5 bases). This CDR3 has 12 residues. Germline CDR1 is SQVTM and CDR2 is ANQGSEA. V gave up 5 bases and J gave up 7 bases, with 15 bases separating them. CDR3 in amino acids: CSVTVLQREQYF. The CDR3 coding sequence is TGCAGCGTTACGGTACTTCAGCGGGAGCAGTACTTC.

The count of this clone is one. The chain links TRBV30 to TRBJ1-6, with TRBD1 as a possible D gene (6 bases). This CDR3 contains 14 residues. The germline CDR1 and CDR2 sequences are GTSNPN and SVGIG (reference sequence). V was shortened by 4 bases and J by 5 bases, with 12 bases between the two germline ends. Written as DNA, the CDR3 is TGTGCCTGGACCTCCTGGACAGATAATTCACCCCTCCACTTT. Amino acid sequence: CAWTSWTDNSPLHF.

This clone was counted only a few times. The chain links TRBV30 to TRBJ2-4; TRBD1 is a possible D gene (5 bases). Germline values: CDR1 GTSNPN, CDR2 SVGIG (reference sequence). Trimming left V 5 bases short and J 6 bases short, with 8 bases between. CDR3 size: 11 residues. This CDR3 is CAWARGNIQYF. Here the CDR3 DNA reads TGTGCCTGGGCTAGGGGAAACATTCAGTACTTC.

V gene TRBV18 combines with J gene TRBJ2-7; D unresolved. V was cut by 6 bases and J by 0 bases, with 9 bases left in between. CDR1 and CDR2 (germline): KGHSH, LQKENI. This CDR3 region has 13 residues. This chain's CDR3 is CASSDTFSYEQYF. DNA for the CDR3: TGTGCCAGCTCCGACACCTTCTCCTACGAGCAGTACTTC.

The chain links TRBV5-4 to TRBJ1-2; TRBD1 agrees at 7 bases. The length of the CDR3 is 13 residues. J lost 5 bases, V lost 4 bases, and 5 bases had no gene match. CDR1 is SGHNT and CDR2 is YYREEE in the germline V gene (reference sequence). The CDR3 region has the DNA TGTGCCAGCAGCACGACAGGGCAATATGGCTACACCTTC. It is translated as CASSTTGQYGYTF.

This sequence joins TRBV25-1 and TRBJ2-5, with D perhaps being TRBD1 or TRBD2 (5 bases each). The V end was cut by 3 bases, the J end by 1 base, with 9 bases between. CDR1 and CDR2 from the germline V gene are MGHDK and SYGVNS. The CDR3 is made up of 14 amino acids. The CDR3 region is CASSDPGTQETQYF. The CDR3 DNA sequence: TGTGCCAGCAGTGACCCAGGGACCCAAGAGACCCAGTACTTC.

The chain is built from TRBV7-9 and TRBJ2-1; 9 nucleotides align to TRBD2. The CDR3 is 17 residues long. V trimming: 6 bases; J trimming: 0 bases; junction bases outside the gene matches: 9. CDR1 and CDR2 (germline): SEHNR, FQNEAQ (reference sequence). The DNA for the CDR3 is TGTGCCAGCAGTTCGGGACTAGCATACAGCTCCTACAATGAGCAGTTCTTC. Translated, it gives CASSSGLAYSSYNEQFF.